A selection of T cell receptor beta chains follows, all from one sample in a study of OX40 agonist ivuxolimab in advanced cancers. TCRdb's copy holds only in-frame clones and misses some; the assay was immunoSEQ multiplex PCR. The sample shows around 70,000 clones, more than 70% of them seen only once. The sample consisted of CD4+ or CD8+ T cells sorted from blood, taken in a trial of the OX40 agonist ivuxolimab. These receptors all come from an adult with an advanced solid tumor such as melanoma, head and neck, liver or kidney cancer. The CDR3 runs from the conserved cysteine through the conserved F or W. The order of the fields is CDR3 DNA, CDR3 protein, clone size, D gene, J gene, CDR3 length, V gene. A D gene is named only where the DNA matches it firmly. The size of a clone is reported for some rows only, either as once, few or many, or as a class for expanded clones.

TGTGCCAGCAGCTTAGGGGGGGGATTAGGCGAGCAGTACTTC | CASSLGGGLGEQYF | - | - | TRBJ2-7 | 14 | TRBV5-4
TGTGCCAGTACCCTAGGGGGTGGTCGGATCGGTGAGCTGTTTTTT | CASTLGGGRIGELFF | - | - | TRBJ2-2 | 15 | TRBV19
TGTGCCAGCAGCTTCGGCGGGGGAGAGACCCAGTACTTC | CASSFGGGETQYF | - | TRBD2 | TRBJ2-5 | 13 | TRBV7-3
TGCGCCAGCAGCCGTAGTCCAGATACGCAGTATTTT | CASSRSPDTQYF | - | - | TRBJ2-3 | 12 | TRBV5-1
TGTGCCAGCAGCCCGGATTTCTATGGCTACACCTTC | CASSPDFYGYTF | - | - | TRBJ1-2 | 12 | TRBV14
TGTGCCAGCAGTCAACAGGGCTTCAATCAGCCCCAGCATTTT | CASSQQGFNQPQHF | once | - | TRBJ1-5 | 14 | TRBV6-1
TGTGCCAGCAGCTATGACGGAATTTATGGCTACACCTTC | CASSYDGIYGYTF | - | - | TRBJ1-2 | 13 | TRBV7-9
TGTGCCAGTACCCCGGGACAGGGCTACGAGCAGTACTTC | CASTPGQGYEQYF | few | TRBD1 | TRBJ2-7 | 13 | TRBV19
TGTGCCAGCAGCCCATCCGCGACTAGCGGGAGACGGGAGACCCAGTACTTC | CASSPSATSGRRETQYF | - | TRBD2 | TRBJ2-5 | 17 | TRBV7-2
TGTGCCAGCAGGCCCGGACTCCACTCGAACACTGAAGCTTTCTTT | CASRPGLHSNTEAFF | - | - | TRBJ1-1 | 15 | TRBV5-5
TGTGCCAGCAGCTTAGTAGGGGTTCCCTCCTACGAGCAGTACTTC | CASSLVGVPSYEQYF | once | - | TRBJ2-7 | 15 | TRBV7-6
TGTGCCAGCAGCTCTCGGACAGAAGAAGCTTTCTTT | CASSSRTEEAFF | - | - | TRBJ1-1 | 12 | TRBV5-4
TGTGCCAGCAGTGCGGGACTAGCGGGAGTGGCAGATACGCAGTATTTT | CASSAGLAGVADTQYF | - | TRBD2 | TRBJ2-3 | 16 | TRBV6-1
TGTGCCAGCAGACCACAGGGGGCGAGATCACCCCTCCACTTT | CASRPQGARSPLHF | few | TRBD1 | TRBJ1-6 | 14 | TRBV5-8
TGTGCCAGCAGCTTAAGGTCTAGCGGGGGCCTCTCCTACAATGAGCAGTTCTTC | CASSLRSSGGLSYNEQFF | - | TRBD2 | TRBJ2-1 | 18 | TRBV7-3
TGTGCCAGCTCACGATCTACAGGATACGATGAGCAGTTCTTC | CASSRSTGYDEQFF | - | - | TRBJ2-1 | 14 | TRBV18
TGTGCCAGCAGGGACACCGGGGAGCTGTTTTTT | CASRDTGELFF | - | - | TRBJ2-2 | 11 | TRBV2
TGTGCCAGCCCGCGGGGGATATACGAGCAGTACTTC | CASPRGIYEQYF | - | - | TRBJ2-7 | 12 | TRBV21-1
TGTGCCAGCAGAACCTCGCAGGGGTCTGGCTACACCTTC | CASRTSQGSGYTF | - | - | TRBJ1-2 | 13 | TRBV6-1
TGTGCCATCAGTGAAAACCAAGAGACCCAGTACTTC | CAISENQETQYF | - | - | TRBJ2-5 | 12 | TRBV10-3
TGTGCCAGCAGCGTAGAGGCGAACACTGAAGCTTTCTTT | CASSVEANTEAFF | - | - | TRBJ1-1 | 13 | TRBV9
TGTGCCAGCAGCCCCCGGGACAACGGAAACACCATATATTTT | CASSPRDNGNTIYF | - | - | TRBJ1-3 | 14 | TRBV13